This TCR beta chain appears in the sequencing data of a study of cytomegalovirus exposure and HLA in healthy donors. The PCR was carried out with 60 Vbeta primers and 13 Jbeta primers. The table came from immunoSEQ multiplex PCR; TCRdb's copy has only in-frame clones and leaves some out. The profile shows over 120,000 clones, roughly three quarters of them singletons. Material: PBMCs. The TCR sequence derives from a female donor in good health and CMV-seronegative.

In nucleotides, the CDR3 is TGTGCCTGGAGTGTAGGAGCGAGGCAGTACGAGCAGTACTTC. Its translation is CAWSVGARQYEQYF. J is TRBJ2-7 and V is TRBV30; D gene uncertain. There are 14 residues in the CDR3. The V end lost 0 bases, the J end lost 4 bases, and 13 bases lay between the germline ends. Germline loops: CDR1 GTSNPN, CDR2 SVGIG (reference sequence). The entire variable domain, with the rest obtained from reference TRBV30 and TRBJ2-7, is as follows: SQTIHQWPATLVQPVGSPLSLECTVEGTSNPNLYWYRQAAGRGLQLLFYSVGIGQISSEVPQNLSASRPQDRQFILSSKKLLLSDSGFYLCAWSVGARQYEQYFGPGTRLTVT.